This T cell receptor beta chain is from a study of T cell changes during pregnancy in multiple sclerosis. Some clones are missing from TCRdb's copy, which holds only in-frame ones; the method was immunoSEQ multiplex PCR. Of tens of thousands of clones listed, about 93% are singletons. The source material was CD8+ T cells from peripheral blood mononuclear cells, sampled in the third trimester of pregnancy. The source of this sequence is a female donor with multiple sclerosis, enrolled in a pregnancy study.

CDR3 bases: TGCGCCAGCAGCTTCGCCCGGGAGACTACAGAGCAGTACTTC. Translating it yields CASSFARETTEQYF. V is TRBV5-1 and J is TRBJ2-7; D is possibly TRBD2 (6 bases). Trimming left V 2 bases short and J 7 bases short, with 16 bases between. The CDR3 runs 14 residues. Germline V lookup: CDR1 SGHRS, CDR2 YFSETQ.